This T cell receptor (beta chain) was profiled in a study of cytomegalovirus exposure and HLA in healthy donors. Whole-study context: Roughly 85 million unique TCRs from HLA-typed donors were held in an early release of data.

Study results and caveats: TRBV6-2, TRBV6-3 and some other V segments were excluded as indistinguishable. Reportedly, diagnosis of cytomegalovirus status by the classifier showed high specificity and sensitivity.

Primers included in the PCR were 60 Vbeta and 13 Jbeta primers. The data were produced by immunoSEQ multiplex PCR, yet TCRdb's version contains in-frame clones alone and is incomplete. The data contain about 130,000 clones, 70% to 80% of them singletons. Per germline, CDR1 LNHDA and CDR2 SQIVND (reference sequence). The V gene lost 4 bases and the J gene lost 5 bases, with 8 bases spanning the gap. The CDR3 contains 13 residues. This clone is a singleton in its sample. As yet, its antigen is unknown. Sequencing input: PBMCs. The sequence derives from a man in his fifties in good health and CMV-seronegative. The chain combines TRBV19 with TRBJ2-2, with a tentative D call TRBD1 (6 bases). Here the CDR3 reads CASSTDRTGELFF. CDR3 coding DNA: TGTGCCAGTAGTACCGACAGGACCGGGGAGCTGTTTTTT.